This T cell receptor (beta chain) was identified during a study of shared clonotypes between healthy human individuals. Study-wide background: A couple of women and a few men aged 18 to 49 served as donors. Study-wide findings and caveats: Sequencing depth was expected to influence donor clonotype sharing. Rarefaction showed that sequencing of sorted subsets was incomplete (despite large depth).

About this clone: Its antigen is unknown.

Per germline, CDR1 MDHEN and CDR2 SYDVKM. Trimming took 10 bases from V and 7 from J; bases not matched to a gene: 8. This CDR3 is 12 amino acids long. Sequenced by immunoSEQ multiplex PCR; TCRdb stores in-frame clones only, minus some. The data show some 2,100,000 clones, 90% to 95% seen once. Selected positively for CCR7 and CD45RO-negative, naive CD8 cells excluded terminally differentiated effector memory CD45RA+ cells. Each donor was a Caucasian adult residing in Nashville, Tennessee. The clonotype comes from a man aged 18 to 35 in good health. Some clones in this sample may be carry-over from other donors' samples. The V call is TRBV28, the J call TRBJ2-5, with 8 bases identical to TRBD2. Material for sequencing was naive CD8+ T cells from PBMCs. In nucleotides, the CDR3 is TGTGCCACCCGGGGGGGGGAGGTGACCCAGTACTTC. This encodes CATRGGEVTQYF.